Sequencing of this TCR beta chain was carried out in a study of blood T cells in healthy people across ages. Germline V gives CDR1 SGHTA, CDR2 FQGNSA. CDR3 length: 14 residues. Note on this clonotype: Its antigen is unidentified. One junction end disagrees with the germline gene, perhaps due to a read error.

Points from the study as a whole: CMV infection status of these donors was not known.

Primed by a sample-barcoded 5' primer and a J-beta primer mix, a second PCR proceeded for roughly 6 to 12 cycles. Unique molecular identifiers of 12 random nucleotides labeled each cDNA. Each CDR3 protein gets one entry after TCRdb re-called the 5' RACE reads with MiXCR. The table shows 760,000 or so distinct CDR3 sequences, with around a quarter occurring only once. The same sample was also used in a study of T cells of mothers and their children. In that study: The study found slightly higher but non-significant overlap in related versus unrelated mother-child pairs.

The chain links TRBV7-2 to TRBJ2-1; TRBD1 is a possible D gene (5 bases). Material: blood. This clonotype was obtained from a boy between 10 and 17 years old in good health. CDR3: CASTLSPGHNEQFF. The CDR3 DNA reads as TGTGCCAGCACCTTAAGTCCAGGGCACAATGAGCAGTTCTTC.